This passage covers 21 T cell receptor beta chains from one sample sequenced in a study of blood T cell repertoires in COVID-19. Profiled with immunoSEQ multiplex PCR; TCRdb holds only in-frame clones, not every one. The sample holds a few hundred thousand clones, around 85% seen once. The sequenced sample consisted of PBMCs or T cells enriched from blood (not recorded which). Receptors originate from a woman aged 55 to 70 who had recovered from COVID-19.

The CDR3 coding sequence is TGTGCCAGCAGTTCGCACAGGGGAAACTATGGCTACACCTTC. Translation: CASSSHRGNYGYTF. This sequence joins TRBV6-4 and TRBJ1-2; 7 nucleotides match TRBD1. The CDR3 sequence is 14 residues long. CDR1 and CDR2 (germline): MRHNA, SNTAGT. V was pared by 5 bases and J by 2 bases, with 5 bases of the junction left unmatched.

V is TRBV11-2 and J is TRBJ1-3; D is possibly TRBD1 (5 bases). The CDR3 runs 13 residues. V lost 5 bases, J lost 3 bases, and 8 bases lay in between. Germline V CDR1 and CDR2: SGHAT, FQNNGV. CDR3 DNA: TGTGCCAGCAGCGTGACAGTTGGAAACACCATATATTTT. Encoded protein: CASSVTVGNTIYF.

This chain joins TRBV11-2 and TRBJ2-2, with D uncertain. Germline V CDR1 and CDR2: SGHAT, FQNNGV. Trimming removed 5 bases from V and 4 bases from J, with 14 bases in between. This CDR3 is 15 amino acids long. The CDR3: CASSQRPESTGELFF. In DNA form, the CDR3 reads TGTGCCAGCAGCCAGCGTCCAGAGTCCACCGGGGAGCTGTTTTTT. Together with reference TRBV11-2 and TRBJ2-2, the CDR3 gives the full variable domain: EAGVAQSPRYKIIEKRQSVAFWCNPISGHATLYWYQQILGQGPKLLIQFQNNGVVDDSQLPKDRFSAERLKGVDSTLKIQPAKLEDSAVYLCASSQRPESTGELFFGEGSRLTVL.

The V gene is TRBV10-3, the J gene TRBJ2-1, with 10 bases aligning to TRBD1. The CDR3 sequence is 19 residues long. V gave up 0 bases and J gave up 5 bases; unmatched junction bases: 13. From germline, CDR1 is ENHRY and CDR2 SYGVKD. The CDR3 DNA is TGTGCCATCAGTGAGTCTATCTTGGGACCCGGGACAGGGGACAATGAGCAGTTCTTC. Translated, it gives CAISESILGPGTGDNEQFF.

This chain joins TRBV6-6 and TRBJ1-1; 8 nucleotides align to TRBD1. The CDR3 sequence is 14 residues long. V lost 5 bases, J lost 4 bases, and 6 bases stayed unmatched. The germline V gene has CDR1 MNHNY and CDR2 SVGAGI (reference sequence). CDR3 sequence: CASSIQGGGTEAFF. The CDR3 bases are TGTGCCAGCAGTATACAGGGGGGAGGCACTGAAGCTTTCTTT.

The chain recombines TRBV28 with TRBJ1-5; 8 bases align to TRBD1. V lost 5 bases, J lost 2 bases, and 5 bases stayed unmatched. CDR3 length: 15 amino acids. CDR1 and CDR2 from the germline V gene are MDHEN and SYDVKM. CDR3 nucleotides: TGTGCCAGCAGTACCCCGGGACAGGGCAATCAGCCCCAGCATTTT. Translation: CASSTPGQGNQPQHF.

This rearrangement joins TRBV24-1 to TRBJ1-3; D remains ambiguous. V gave up 5 bases and J gave up 0 bases, with 7 bases separating them. Germline V gene lookup returns CDR1 KGHDR and CDR2 SFDVKD. The CDR3 covers 14 residues. DNA for the CDR3: TGTGCCACCAGTGGAGCAGGCTCTGGAAACACCATATATTTT. Its protein product is CATSGAGSGNTIYF.

The chain joins TRBV11-2 to TRBJ1-1; D not certain. In germline, CDR1 is SGHAT, CDR2 FQNNGV. V was shortened by 3 bases and J by 0 bases, with 14 bases between the two germline ends. The CDR3 has 16 amino acids. CDR3 sequence reads: CASSFGQLNLNTEAFF. CDR3 DNA sequence: TGTGCCAGCAGCTTTGGGCAGCTCAACCTGAACACTGAAGCTTTCTTT. Supplemented by reference TRBV11-2 and TRBJ1-1, the full variable domain reads EAGVAQSPRYKIIEKRQSVAFWCNPISGHATLYWYQQILGQGPKLLIQFQNNGVVDDSQLPKDRFSAERLKGVDSTLKIQPAKLEDSAVYLCASSFGQLNLNTEAFFGQGTRLTVV.

This clone has only one observation. The chain carries TRBV2 and TRBJ1-4; D might be TRBD1 (5 bases). The germline CDR1 and CDR2 sequences are SNHLY and FYNNEI. The CDR3 totals 16 residues. Between the trimmed V and J ends, which lost 5 bases and 0 bases, there was a span of 13 bases. CDR3 sequence: CASSFRDSSTNEKLFF. For the CDR3, the DNA is TGTGCCAGCAGTTTCCGGGACTCCTCAACTAATGAAAAACTGTTTTTT.

This chain joins TRBV11-2 and TRBJ2-1, with TRBD2 matching over 16 bases. Germline assignment: CDR1 SGHAT and CDR2 FQNNGV. This CDR3 has 17 residues. V lost 5 bases, J lost 7 bases, and 8 bases stayed unmatched. CDR3 coding DNA: TGTGCCAGCAGCCGTCTCCCGGGACTAGCGGGGGGGAATGAGCAGTTCTTC. Translating gives CASSRLPGLAGGNEQFF.

In DNA, the CDR3 is TGTGCCAGCAGTCGACTCGGGGCGGGACCCGAGGGACAGGGGACCTATGGCTACACCTTC. As protein: CASSRLGAGPEGQGTYGYTF. This chain connects TRBV6-6 to TRBJ1-2; 10 bases match TRBD1. This CDR3 comprises 20 residues. The V gene end was trimmed by 5 bases and the J gene end by 4 bases; junction bases not matched to a gene: 22. Germline V gene data show CDR1 as MNHNY and CDR2 as SVGAGI (reference sequence).

J is TRBJ1-1 and V is TRBV3-1 (or the pseudogene TRBV3-2); D gene unclear. Trimming pared 2 bases from V and 0 bases from J, leaving 4 bases between. The V gene's germline CDR1 is LGHDT and CDR2 YNNKEL (reference sequence). This CDR3 is 13 amino acids long. The CDR3 is CASSQFMNTEAFF. The CDR3, as DNA: TGTGCCAGCAGCCAATTCATGAACACTGAAGCTTTCTTT.

This clone occurred once. V gene TRBV19 combines with J gene TRBJ2-2, with TRBD1 matching over 7 bases. The germline CDR1 and CDR2 sequences are LNHDA and SQIVND (reference sequence). V shed 7 bases and J 6 bases; nucleotides not matched to a gene: 8. The CDR3 is 14 amino acids. The CDR3 DNA sequence: TGTGCCAGTAAACAGGGGCTCGAAGCCGGGGAGCTGTTTTTT. Amino acid sequence: CASKQGLEAGELFF.

DNA of the CDR3: TGTGCCTGGAGTCAGGGCCCTAATCAGCCCCAGCATTTT. It encodes CAWSQGPNQPQHF. This chain uses TRBV30 with TRBJ1-5; weak D call: TRBD1 (5 bases). The V end lost 2 bases, the J end lost 4 bases, and 9 bases lay between the germline ends. This CDR3 region has 13 residues. The germline V gene has CDR1 GTSNPN and CDR2 SVGIG (reference sequence).

V gene TRBV6-4 combines with J gene TRBJ2-2; perhaps TRBD1 as D (5 bases). CDR1 and CDR2 from the germline V gene are MRHNA and SNTAGT. The CDR3 has 14 residues. Trimming took off 6 bases at V and 2 bases at J, with 10 bases between the two ends. The CDR3 sequence is CASRKDRNTGELFF. The CDR3 coding sequence is TGTGCCAGCAGGAAAGACAGAAACACCGGGGAGCTGTTTTTT.

This sequence joins TRBV11-2 and TRBJ2-3; 8 nucleotides match TRBD2. The CDR3 spans 14 residues. J gave up 1 base and V 5 bases, and 2 bases lay outside the gene matches. Germline V lookup: CDR1 SGHAT, CDR2 FQNNGV. CDR3 sequence reads: CASSQAGGTDTQYF. CDR3 nucleotides: TGTGCCAGCAGCCAAGCGGGGGGCACAGATACGCAGTATTTT.

This chain joins TRBV5-8 and TRBJ2-1; 9 nucleotides line up with TRBD2. The junction had 8 bases not matched to a gene; V was cut back by 4 bases and J by 6 bases. Germline V CDR1 and CDR2: SGHTS, YDEGEE. This CDR3 region has 15 residues. The CDR3 spells CASSDGTSRGNEQFF. CDR3 nucleotide sequence: TGTGCCAGCAGCGACGGGACTAGCCGGGGCAATGAGCAGTTCTTC. Drawing the rest from reference TRBV5-8 and TRBJ2-1, the complete variable domain is EAGVTQSPTHLIKTRGQQATLRCSPISGHTSVYWYQQALGLGLQFLLWYDEGEERNRGNFPPRFSGRQFPNYSSELNVNALELEDSALYLCASSDGTSRGNEQFFGPGTRLTVL.

The chain carries TRBV28 and TRBJ2-7; possible D gene TRBD2, 5 bases. Germline V gives CDR1 MDHEN, CDR2 SYDVKM. The CDR3 contains 14 residues. V dropped 5 bases and J dropped 6 bases, with 17 bases sitting between them. CDR3 sequence (DNA): TGTGCCAGCAGTCGAGCAGGCCTAGCTTTCGAGCAGTACTTC. Amino acids: CASSRAGLAFEQYF. Filled out from reference TRBV28 and TRBJ2-7, the complete variable domain reads DVKVTQSSRYLVKRTGEKVFLECVQDMDHENMFWYRQDPGLGLRLIYFSYDVKMKEKGDIPEGYSVSREKKERFSLILESASTNQTSMYLCASSRAGLAFEQYFGPGTRLTVT.

V and J are TRBV11-2 and TRBJ2-7; D is unclear. V was clipped by 0 bases and J by 2 bases, with 11 bases between them. Per the germline V gene, CDR1 is SGHAT and CDR2 is FQNNGV. The CDR3 sequence is 15 residues long. For the CDR3, the DNA is TGTGCCAGCAGCTTAGATTATGGCAGGACCTACGAGCAGTACGTC. Translating it yields CASSLDYGRTYEQYV.

V gene TRBV6-5 combines with J gene TRBJ2-7; D may be TRBD1 (6 bases). CDR1 and CDR2 (germline): MNHEY, SVGAGI. There are 15 residues in the CDR3. Trimming removed 6 bases from V and 2 bases from J, with 17 bases in between. The CDR3 bases are TGTGCCAGCAGCCTCATCCGGGACATTACCTACGAGCAGTACTTC. It specifies CASSLIRDITYEQYF.

The chain employs TRBV6-4 and TRBJ1-1, with 9 bases lining up with TRBD1. The CDR3 extends over 17 amino acids. CDR1 MRHNA and CDR2 SNTAGT come from the germline V gene. V dropped 5 bases and J dropped 5; count of bases not matched to a gene: 15. CDR3 amino acids: CASSPSRDRVGVTEAFF. In DNA, the CDR3 is TGTGCCAGCAGTCCTTCGCGGGACAGGGTAGGGGTAACTGAAGCTTTCTTT.